This passage covers 26 T cell receptor beta chains from one sample sequenced in a study of cytomegalovirus exposure and HLA in healthy donors. The PCR ran on 60 Vbeta and 13 Jbeta primers. Sequencing was performed with immunoSEQ multiplex PCR; in TCRdb, only in-frame clones are kept and a portion is missing. Of 130,000 to 150,000 clones in the sample, 75% to 80% were seen once. Sequenced sample: PBMCs. The receptors come from a woman aged 30 to 39 in good health and CMV-seronegative.

The rearrangement uses TRBV4-1 and TRBJ2-3, with D possibly being TRBD2 (6 bases). The CDR3 consists of 17 residues. Germline lookup yields CDR1 MGHRA and CDR2 YSYEKL. Trimming pared 3 bases from V and 0 bases from J, leaving 16 bases between. The CDR3 DNA sequence: TGCGCCAGCAGCCACCTAGGCGGTGGGGGGAGCACAGATACGCAGTATTTT. This translates into CASSHLGGGGSTDTQYF.

The chain links TRBV5-6 to TRBJ2-1, with 11 positions matching TRBD2. Trimming at V came to 4 bases and at J to 10 bases, leaving 13 bases not matched to a gene. CDR3 length equals 16 residues. The V gene's germline CDR1 is SGHDT and CDR2 YYEEEE. The CDR3 nucleotides are TGTGCCAGCAGCCAGACTAGCGGGACGGGGTCGAAAGAGCAGTTCTTC. It specifies CASSQTSGTGSKEQFF.

This chain connects TRBV11-2 to TRBJ1-5; a possible D gene is TRBD1 (5 bases). CDR3 size: 13 residues. Trimming cost V 0 bases and J 7 bases, with 7 bases left between them. CDR1 is SGHAT, CDR2 FQNNGV, per germline. Written as DNA, the CDR3 is TGTGCCAGCAGCTTAGACAGGGAACAGCCCCAGCATTTT. This sequence encodes CASSLDREQPQHF. The full variable domain, completed using reference TRBV11-2 and TRBJ1-5, is EAGVAQSPRYKIIEKRQSVAFWCNPISGHATLYWYQQILGQGPKLLIQFQNNGVVDDSQLPKDRFSAERLKGVDSTLKIQPAKLEDSAVYLCASSLDREQPQHFGDGTRLSIL.

In this sample, this clone turned up once. V gene TRBV4-1 combines with J gene TRBJ1-4, with TRBD1 matching over 7 bases. Germline V lookup: CDR1 MGHRA, CDR2 YSYEKL. The CDR3 extends over 16 amino acids. V lost 1 base to trimming and J lost 3 bases; unmatched junction nucleotides: 5. CDR3 sequence (DNA): TGCGCCAGCAGCCAAGGGACAGGCCTTGCTAATGAAAAACTGTTTTTT. Protein: CASSQGTGLANEKLFF.

V gene TRBV6-1 combines with J gene TRBJ1-2; 8 bases align to TRBD1. Germline V gives CDR1 MNHNS, CDR2 SASEGT. This CDR3 has 13 amino acids. Germline trimming cut 5 bases from V and 5 bases from J; bases unmatched to any gene: 4. The CDR3 here is CASSPGQEYGYTF. CDR3 coding DNA: TGTGCCAGCAGTCCGGGACAGGAGTATGGCTACACCTTC.

This clone has just one count. The chain employs TRBV9 and TRBJ1-6; the D is unclear. V shed 0 bases and J shed 6 bases, with 10 bases lying between them. Germline-derived CDR1 and CDR2 are SGDLS and YYNGEE. This CDR3 has 15 residues. CDR3 protein: CASSVALSPNSPLHF. The DNA for the CDR3 is TGTGCCAGCAGCGTAGCCCTTAGTCCTAATTCACCCCTCCACTTT.

This clone was observed a single time. The rearrangement joins TRBV2 to TRBJ1-1; TRBD1 is a possible D gene (6 bases). The CDR3 length is 14 residues. Trimming left V 3 bases short and J 0 bases short, with 8 bases between. Germline CDR1 SNHLY, CDR2 FYNNEI. The CDR3 DNA is TGTGCCAGCAGTGACGGGGACATGAACACTGAAGCTTTCTTT. Its translation is CASSDGDMNTEAFF.

This chain connects TRBV5-4 to TRBJ1-4; weak D call: TRBD1 (5 bases). The V gene's germline CDR1 is SGHNT and CDR2 YYREEE (reference sequence). V was shortened by 1 base and J by 15 bases, with 22 bases between the two germline ends. The CDR3 covers 15 residues. The CDR3 nucleotides read TGTGCCAGCAGCTTGCATGACAGTACCACTGAAAGGGTGTTTTTT. This translates into CASSLHDSTTERVFF.

This clone appeared a few times. The chain links TRBV7-9 to TRBJ1-1; 8 bases fit TRBD1. The CDR3 length is 18 residues. The ends lost 3 bases at V and 4 bases at J; junction bases unmatched: 16. The germline gives CDR1 SEHNR, CDR2 FQNEAQ (reference sequence). CDR3 DNA: TGTGCCAGCAGCTTCCCTCGGCGGACAGGGCTAGGAGGCACTGAAGCTTTCTTT. It yields the protein CASSFPRRTGLGGTEAFF.

V usage is TRBV6-6 and J usage is TRBJ2-7; tentatively, D is TRBD2 (7 bases). V was trimmed by 6 bases and J by 6 bases, leaving 21 bases between them. Germline CDR1 MNHNY, CDR2 SVGAGI (reference sequence). This CDR3 is 15 amino acids long. CDR3 sequence: CASSGDGGGASEQYF. The CDR3 region has the DNA TGTGCCAGCAGCGGGGATGGCGGGGGCGCTTCCGAGCAGTACTTC.

The chain recombines TRBV6-1 with TRBJ2-7; no clear D. The V and J ends lost 5 bases and 6 bases respectively, with 17 bases between them. The CDR3 contains 14 residues. Germline V gene sequence: CDR1 MNHNS, CDR2 SASEGT. CDR3 bases: TGTGCCAGCAGTCTAAACAGTCTGGCCCGCGAGCAGTACTTC. This gives the protein CASSLNSLAREQYF.

This clone was counted a few times. The chain combines TRBV27 with TRBJ1-5; perhaps TRBD1 as D (5 bases). With 7 bases removed from V and 2 bases from J, the gap between germline ends came to 12 bases. This CDR3 is 14 amino acids long. Germline CDR1 is MNHEY and CDR2 is SMNVEV (reference sequence). CDR3 region: CASTGTWGNQPQHF. The DNA of the CDR3 is TGTGCCAGCACTGGGACTTGGGGCAATCAGCCCCAGCATTTT.

This clone was seen once. The CDR3 DNA reads TGTGCCAGCAGTTTGGGCAGGCTGAACACCGGGGAGCTGTTTTTT. Translation gives CASSLGRLNTGELFF. This chain joins TRBV27 and TRBJ2-2; no reliable D call. Germline V CDR1 and CDR2: MNHEY, SMNVEV (reference sequence). This CDR3 contains 15 residues. V lost 3 bases, J lost 1 base, and 9 bases lay in between.

This rearrangement joins TRBV11-3 to TRBJ2-2; TRBD1 is a possible D gene (5 bases). Trimming took 2 bases from V and 6 from J, leaving 7 bases between them. The CDR3 covers 13 residues. From germline, CDR1 is SGHNT and CDR2 YENEEA. CDR3 in DNA: TGTGCCAGCAGCTTACGACAGTCCGGGGAGCTGTTTTTT. It encodes CASSLRQSGELFF.

J is TRBJ2-1 and V is TRBV5-1; weak D call: TRBD1 (6 bases). Germline V gene data show CDR1 as SGHRS and CDR2 as YFSETQ. Trimming stripped 3 bases from V and 0 bases from J, with 13 bases between. This CDR3 contains 16 residues. CDR3: CASSWLQGVSYNEQFF. CDR3 sequence (DNA): TGCGCCAGCAGCTGGCTACAGGGCGTCTCCTACAATGAGCAGTTCTTC. Supplemented by reference TRBV5-1 and TRBJ2-1, the full variable domain reads KAGVTQTPRYLIKTRGQQVTLSCSPISGHRSVSWYQQTPGQGLQFLFEYFSETQRNKGNFPGRFSGRQFSNSRSEMNVSTLELGDSALYLCASSWLQGVSYNEQFFGPGTRLTVL.

The J gene is TRBJ2-4, the V gene TRBV11-2; D possibly corresponds to TRBD1 (6 bases). The CDR3 is 19 amino acids. Trimming cost V 2 bases and J 0 bases, with 20 bases left between them. CDR1 is SGHAT and CDR2 is FQNNGV in the germline V gene. The CDR3 nucleotides are TGTGCCAGCAGCTTAAGCGTTGGGTCGGGGACACTAGCCAAAAACATTCAGTACTTC. Translating gives CASSLSVGSGTLAKNIQYF.

The genes are TRBV5-1 and TRBJ2-3; the match to TRBD2 covers 8 bases. Germline values: CDR1 SGHRS, CDR2 YFSETQ. This CDR3 has 15 residues. Germline trimming cut 7 bases from V and 5 bases from J; bases unmatched to any gene: 12. The CDR3 sequence is CASRLGGAEGDTQYF. Here the CDR3 DNA reads TGCGCCAGCCGTCTCGGGGGGGCCGAGGGAGATACGCAGTATTTT.

To note about this clone: The same CDR3 can be traced to other DNA sequences in this sample. This chain joins TRBV9 and TRBJ1-1; TRBD1 matches at 9 bases. V shed 1 base, J shed 5 bases, and the junction held 6 bases outside the gene matches. CDR3 length: 15 residues. Germline V lookup: CDR1 SGDLS, CDR2 YYNGEE. The CDR3 DNA reads as TGTGCCAGCAGCGTATTACAGGGGGCCGGGACTGAAGCTTTCTTT. Its translation: CASSVLQGAGTEAFF.

This clone has only a few counts. CDR3 residues: CACRRLGGFDEQYF. For the CDR3, the DNA is TGTGCCTGCCGGAGACTGGGGGGGTTCGACGAGCAGTACTTC. The rearrangement links TRBV30 to TRBJ2-7; 7 bases match TRBD2. The CDR3 runs 14 residues. The germline CDR1 and CDR2 sequences are GTSNPN and SVGIG (reference sequence). Trimming took 6 bases from V and 5 from J; bases not matched to a gene: 13.

V usage is TRBV19 and J usage is TRBJ1-1; possibly TRBD1 for D (5 bases). In germline, CDR1 is LNHDA, CDR2 SQIVND (reference sequence). The ends were cut back, 7 bases at V and 3 bases at J, with 18 bases in the middle. The CDR3 runs to 15 residues. CDR3 amino acids: CASTPIRWGDTEAFF. The DNA for the CDR3 is TGTGCCAGTACCCCGATTAGATGGGGGGACACTGAAGCTTTCTTT. The full variable domain, completed using reference TRBV19 and TRBJ1-1, is DGGITQSPKYLFRKEGQNVTLSCEQNLNHDAMYWYRQDPGQGLRLIYYSQIVNDFQKGDIAEGYSVSREKKESFPLTVTSAQKNPTAFYLCASTPIRWGDTEAFFGQGTRLTVV.

This clone was detected ten times or more. This sequence joins TRBV4-2 and TRBJ1-2; possible D gene TRBD1, 6 bases. V lost 0 bases, J lost 5 bases, and 16 bases lay in between. From germline, CDR1 is LGHNA and CDR2 YNFKEQ. This CDR3 region has 16 residues. Written as DNA, the CDR3 is TGTGCCAGCAGCCAAGATCCGGCAGGGGTAGGATATGGCTACACCTTC. Its protein is CASSQDPAGVGYGYTF.

The rearrangement joins TRBV14 to TRBJ1-5; D gene ambiguous. V lost 5 bases and J lost 1, with 6 bases in between. Germline V gene sequence: CDR1 SGHDN, CDR2 FVKESK. CDR3 size: 13 residues. CDR3 DNA sequence: TGTGCCAGCAGCACGAGGAGCAATCAGCCCCAGCATTTT. Translation: CASSTRSNQPQHF.

The chain has TRBV5-6 and TRBJ1-1; D is possibly TRBD1 (6 bases). Trimming stripped 7 bases from V and 3 bases from J, with 13 bases between. The CDR3 extends over 13 amino acids. Germline assignment: CDR1 SGHDT and CDR2 YYEEEE. This chain's CDR3 is CASRPDRHTEAFF. CDR3 sequence (DNA): TGTGCCAGCCGCCCGGACAGACACACTGAAGCTTTCTTT.

The CDR3 nucleotides are TGTGCCGTACGGGTCTCCGGCACTGAAGCTTTCTTT. Protein product: CAVRVSGTEAFF. The chain has TRBV7-9 and TRBJ1-1, with D uncertain. Looked up from germline, CDR1 is SEHNR and CDR2 is FQNEAQ (reference sequence). V lost 11 bases, J lost 4 bases, and 14 bases lay in between. CDR3 length: 12 amino acids.

V usage is TRBV9 and J usage is TRBJ2-7, with D tentatively TRBD1 (5 bases). The germline V and J ends were trimmed by 3 bases and 3 bases, with 10 bases remaining between them. Germline V CDR1 and CDR2: SGDLS, YYNGEE. The CDR3 runs 13 residues. The CDR3 coding sequence is TGTGCCAGCAGCGCACAGGCAGGCTACGAGCAGTACTTC. Its translation: CASSAQAGYEQYF.

The J gene is TRBJ2-1, the V gene TRBV13, with 8 bases lining up with TRBD2. Germline CDR1 PRHDT, CDR2 FYEKMQ (reference sequence). This CDR3 has 17 amino acids. Trimming at V came to 4 bases and at J to 8 bases, leaving 16 bases not matched to a gene. The CDR3 DNA reads as TGTGCCAGCAGCTCCTCCTTTCAGCGGGGGACCGGGGATGAGCAGTTCTTC. This codes for CASSSSFQRGTGDEQFF.